This paragraph covers one T cell receptor (beta chain) sequence. Its antigen is not identified. These data belong to a study of blood T cells in healthy people across ages. Whole-study results and caveats: Long-lived and aged donors differed, with more naive CD4+ cells and higher diversity in the long-lived.

The junction had 9 bases not matched to a gene; V was cut back by 5 bases and J by 3 bases. This CDR3 contains 18 residues. For the second PCR, which ran for roughly 6 to 12 cycles, a sample-barcoded 5' primer and a J-beta primer mix were used. Template switching added a 12-random-nucleotide identifier to every cDNA molecule. Each CDR3 protein gets one entry after TCRdb re-called the 5' RACE reads with MiXCR. The table shows roughly 2 million distinct CDR3 sequences, with around half occurring only once. The receptor comes from a woman between 40 and 55 years old in good health. V is TRBV12-3 or TRBV12-4 and J is TRBJ2-4, with 14 bases aligning to TRBD2. Sequenced: blood. CDR3 nucleotides: TGTGCCAGCAGTCGGACTAGCGGGGGGTCGCCAGGCAAAAACATTCAGTACTTC. As protein: CASSRTSGGSPGKNIQYF.